This T cell receptor (beta chain) was recovered during a study of T cells in Graves' hyperthyroidism and ophthalmopathy. In this sample, this clonotype turned up a few times. The authors took PBMCs from 8.5 to 10 ml fresh peripheral blood. Using RNA transcripts as the source, TCR beta CDR3 regions were amplified. HTBI primers drove first-round RT-PCR of the TCR CDR3. TCRdb itself ran the multiplex PCR reads through MiXCR, one entry per CDR3 protein. The sample has around 800,000 distinct CDR3 sequences, 38% seen once. CDR1 is SGHTA and CDR2 is FQGNSA in the germline V gene. CDR3 length: 14 residues. The V end lost 3 bases, the J end lost 8 bases, and 16 bases lay between the germline ends.

The sample taken for sequencing was blood. The V call is TRBV7-2, the J call TRBJ1-2; D unresolved. The TCR originated in a man aged 18 to 35 with Graves' hyperthyroidism. The CDR3 sequence: CASSFSPPSSGYTF. DNA of the CDR3: TGTGCCAGCAGCTTTAGCCCCCCCAGTTCGGGCTACACCTTC.